This record looks at one TCR beta chain sequence and its context. This sample stems from a study of cytomegalovirus exposure and HLA in healthy donors. Use of 60 Vbeta and 13 Jbeta primers characterized the PCR. The authors' processing: An analysis performed later counted 72 million or so unique TCR beta chains (roughly 11 million of them shared). Libraries were prepared by immunoSEQ multiplex PCR; TCRdb keeps only in-frame clonotypes and omits some of them. Clone size and the V and J calls come from that table; the DNA yielded D and trimming. The sample lists 110,000 to 150,000 clones, roughly 80% seen once, with roughly 4% in the top ten. The germline V gene encodes CDR1 MDHEN and CDR2 SYDVKM. CDR3 length equals 15 residues. The junction had 7 bases not matched to a gene; V was cut back by 5 bases and J by 6 bases.

This clonotype was obtained from a woman in her forties in good health and CMV-seropositive. This rearrangement joins TRBV28 to TRBJ2-3, with 11 bases identical to TRBD2. What was sequenced was PBMCs. The DNA for the CDR3 is TGTGCCAGCAGTCTTAGCGGGGGGGCTCCGGATACGCAGTATTTT. As protein: CASSLSGGAPDTQYF.